This T cell receptor beta chain derives from a study of beta chain features in type 1 diabetes. There are 11 residues in the CDR3. Germline loops: CDR1 LNHDA, CDR2 SQIVND (reference sequence). V was clipped by 3 bases and J by 12 bases, with 11 bases between them. This clone has more than one count but fewer than ten. cDNA synthesis used the whole RNA isolate, giving expressed TCRB sequences. Sequenced naive, central memory and regulatory T cell samples produced an average of approximately 3.5 million reads. Produced via immunoSEQ multiplex PCR; TCRdb's table is partial and in-frame only. The table includes around 300,000 clones, roughly 8% detected once.

This receptor was taken from a woman under 30 in good health. Sequenced material: central memory CD4+ T cells from blood. This chain links TRBV19 with TRBJ1-1, with D unresolved. Written as DNA, the CDR3 is TGTGCCAGTAGTATCTTGGGAAGGTCTTTCTTT. Translating it yields CASSILGRSFF.